Presented here are 15 T cell receptor beta chains from one specimen sequenced in a study of glioma-infiltrating T cells. Using RNA template, CDR3s of TCR alpha and beta were amplified with iRepertoire arm-PCR. TCRdb reanalysed the multiplex PCR reads using MiXCR and keeps one entry per CDR3 protein. The table records under 200,000 distinct CDR3 sequences, under 55% of them present only once. Sequencing input: glioma tissue, nonneoplastic brain tissue, or PBMCs (not recorded which). The receptor set was obtained from a human donor with low-grade glioma or glioblastoma, undergoing nonglioma brain surgery, or in good health (not recorded which).

This clonotype has only a few counts. Since a much larger clone is just one base distant, this may be a read error. The gene calls are TRBV6-6 and TRBJ1-6; perhaps TRBD1 as D (6 bases). The CDR3 totals 14 residues. Trimming stripped 6 bases from V and 10 bases from J, with 16 bases between. Germline CDR1 is MNHNY and CDR2 is SVGAGI (reference sequence). CDR3: CASRGYREGSPLHF. CDR3 coding DNA: TGTGCCAGCAGGGGGTACAGGGAGGGCTCACCCCTCCACTTT.

This clonotype was detected only a few times. With a much larger clone just one base away, this may be a read error. The chain has TRBV20-1 and TRBJ2-3; D is unresolved. The CDR3 has 15 amino acids. Germline CDR1 is DFQATT and CDR2 is SNEGSKA (reference sequence). CDR3 DNA: TGCAGTGCAATCCCCCTGAAGGGAAACCCAGATACGCGGTATTTT. The encoded protein is CSAIPLKGNPDTRYF.

Regarding this clonotype: It may be a read error: a sequence one base away is much more abundant. The chain carries TRBV27 and TRBJ2-7; weak D call: TRBD2 (5 bases). Germline V gene lookup returns CDR1 MNHEY and CDR2 SMNVEV (reference sequence). The CDR3 is 13 residues long. The V gene lost 7 bases and the J gene lost 4 bases, with 14 bases spanning the gap. The CDR3 DNA reads TGTGCCAGCAACCCCCTAGCACGTTACGAGCAGTACTTC. It yields the protein CASNPLARYEQYF.

This clonotype appeared many times. The chain carries TRBV27 and TRBJ1-2; 10 nucleotides agree with TRBD1. The CDR3 runs 16 residues. V was clipped by 2 bases and J by 3 bases; unmatched bases: 6. Germline V gives CDR1 MNHEY, CDR2 SMNVEV (reference sequence). DNA of the CDR3: TGTGCCAGCAGTTTAAACCCGACAGGGGGCTACTATGGCTACACCTTC. Its protein is CASSLNPTGGYYGYTF.

To note about this clonotype: At one end the junction does not follow the germline gene, possibly because of a read error. The genes are TRBV20-1 and TRBJ2-3, with 7 bases aligning to TRBD1. CDR1 DFQATT and CDR2 SNEGSKA come from the germline V gene (reference sequence). CDR3 length: 13 residues. The CDR3 region is CSARTRGTDTRYF. In DNA form, the CDR3 reads TGCAGTGCTAGAACTAGAGGGACAGATACGCGGTATTTT.

Turning to this clonotype: No conserved phenylalanine or tryptophan ends this CDR3, so it is likely a read error. The chain has TRBV4-1 and TRBJ2-7; D is uncertain. Germline V gives CDR1 MGHRA, CDR2 YSYEKL. V dropped 2 bases and J dropped 3 bases, with 8 bases sitting between them. The CDR3 loop spans 13 amino acids. CDR3 in DNA: TGCGCCAGCAGCCAACAGCCCTTCTACGAGCAGTACCTC. This sequence encodes CASSQQPFYEQYL.

A few counts support this clonotype. This chain joins TRBV12-3 or TRBV12-4 and TRBJ2-3; the D is unclear. V was trimmed by 6 bases and J by 0 bases, leaving 7 bases between them. This CDR3 spans 13 amino acids. The CDR3 loop is CASRTISTDTQYF. The CDR3 nucleotides are TGTGCCAGCAGGACCATTAGCACAGATACGCAGTATTTT.

Notes on this clonotype: Just one base apart from a much larger clone, this may be a read error. Since the CDR3 does not end with the conserved phenylalanine or tryptophan, this likely comes from a read error. The rearrangement joins TRBV28 to TRBJ2-1; a weak D match, TRBD1 (7 bases). V was clipped by 6 bases and J by 7 bases, with 19 bases between them. This CDR3 spans 15 amino acids. Germline V CDR1 and CDR2: MDHEN, SYDVKM. In nucleotides, the CDR3 is TGTGCCAGCAGCGCGACAGGGTCCAGCGGGAATGAGCAGTTCTTA. Translation: CASSATGSSGNEQFL.

This clonotype was recorded once. A much bigger clone sits one base away, suggesting this may be a read error. This chain links TRBV6-8 with TRBJ2-1; 10 nucleotides match TRBD1. There are 16 residues in the CDR3. Germline lookup yields CDR1 MNHGY and CDR2 SAAAGT. For the CDR3, the DNA is TGTGCCAGCAGTTACGGGGACAGGGGACTCTACAATGAGAAGTTCTTC. Translation gives CASSYGDRGLYNEKFF.

The chain carries TRBV2 and TRBJ2-3; D gene uncertain. CDR1 and CDR2 (germline): SNHLY, FYNNEI. The length of the CDR3 is 14 residues. V gave up 4 bases and J gave up 0 bases, with 8 bases separating them. CDR3 bases: TGTGCCAGCAGTGGGGCGATTAGCACAGATACGCAGTATTTT. Translating gives CASSGAISTDTQYF.

The rearrangement links TRBV18 to TRBJ1-1; 8 positions agree with TRBD1. Germline trimming cut 3 bases from V and 5 bases from J; bases unmatched to any gene: 8. This CDR3 spans 15 amino acids. The germline V gene has CDR1 KGHSH and CDR2 LQKENI. Written as DNA, the CDR3 is TGTGCCAGCTCACCCTCAGGGGGCGCGGGGACTGAAGCTTTCTTT. Its protein product is CASSPSGGAGTEAFF.

The rearrangement joins TRBV5-6 to TRBJ2-7, with 7 positions matching TRBD2. The germline CDR1 and CDR2 sequences are SGHDT and YYEEEE. Trimming removed 0 bases from V and 2 bases from J; junction bases left unmatched: 8. The CDR3 totals 16 residues. CDR3 coding DNA: TGTGCCAGCAGCTTGGCCGTGGGACTAACTGCCTACGAGCAGTACTTC. It encodes CASSLAVGLTAYEQYF.

On this clonotype: This may be a read error, as it is one base from a much larger clone. The V gene is TRBV28, the J gene TRBJ1-2, with D tentatively TRBD1 (6 bases). CDR3 size: 15 residues. The V gene lost 6 bases and the J gene lost 4 bases, with 18 bases spanning the gap. Germline V lookup: CDR1 MDHEN, CDR2 SYDVKM. The CDR3 protein is CASRRAGATFYGYTF. The CDR3 nucleotides read TGTGCCAGCAGGAGGGCGGGGGCAACCTTCTATGGCTACACCTTC.

On this clonotype itself: A much larger clone lies a single base off, so this may be a read error. The chain couples TRBV19 to TRBJ2-1, with D perhaps matching TRBD1 or TRBD2 (5 bases each). Germline V gene data show CDR1 as LNHDA and CDR2 as SQIVND (reference sequence). The length of the CDR3 is 14 residues. The V end lost 7 bases, the J end lost 8 bases, and 18 bases lay between the germline ends. In nucleotides, the CDR3 is TGTGCCAGTACCATAGGGACCACCACCTATGAGCAGTTCTTC. Translating it yields CASTIGTTTYEQFF.

This clonotype showed up many times. The V and J genes are TRBV7-9 and TRBJ1-6; D gene uncertain. Germline assignment: CDR1 SEHNR and CDR2 FQNEAQ (reference sequence). Trimming took 1 base from V and 7 from J, leaving 8 bases between them. This CDR3 is 14 amino acids long. The CDR3 nucleotides read TGTGCCAGCAGCTTAGTGGATATGAATTCACCCCTCCACTTT. This encodes CASSLVDMNSPLHF.